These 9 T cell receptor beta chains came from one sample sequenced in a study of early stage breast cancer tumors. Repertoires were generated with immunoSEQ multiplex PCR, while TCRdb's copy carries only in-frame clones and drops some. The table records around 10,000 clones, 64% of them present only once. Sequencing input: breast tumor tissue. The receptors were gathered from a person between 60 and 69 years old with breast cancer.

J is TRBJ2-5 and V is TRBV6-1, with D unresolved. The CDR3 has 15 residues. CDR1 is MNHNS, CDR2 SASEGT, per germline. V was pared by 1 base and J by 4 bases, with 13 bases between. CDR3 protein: CASSEEAGRAETQYF. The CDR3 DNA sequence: TGTGCCAGCAGTGAAGAAGCAGGCCGGGCAGAGACCCAGTACTTC.

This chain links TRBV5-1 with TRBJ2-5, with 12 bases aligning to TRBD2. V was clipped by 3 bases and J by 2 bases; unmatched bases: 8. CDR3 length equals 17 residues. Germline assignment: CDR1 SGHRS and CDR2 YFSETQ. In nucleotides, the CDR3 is TGCGCCAGCAGCTCCGGGACTAGCGGGCCATCGCAAGAGACCCAGTACTTC. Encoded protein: CASSSGTSGPSQETQYF.

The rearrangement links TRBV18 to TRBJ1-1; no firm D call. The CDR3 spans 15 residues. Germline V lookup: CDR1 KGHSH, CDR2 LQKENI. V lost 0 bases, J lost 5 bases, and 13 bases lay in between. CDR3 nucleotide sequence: TGTGCCAGCTCACCACCTACTAGGGTGGAAACTGAAGCTTTCTTT. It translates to CASSPPTRVETEAFF.

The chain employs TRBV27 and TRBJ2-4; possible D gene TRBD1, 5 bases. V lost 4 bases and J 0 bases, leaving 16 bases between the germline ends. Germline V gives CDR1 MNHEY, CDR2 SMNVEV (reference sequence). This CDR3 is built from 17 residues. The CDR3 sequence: CASSSTVPLLAKNIQYF. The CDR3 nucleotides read TGTGCCAGCAGTTCGACAGTTCCTCTGTTAGCCAAAAACATTCAGTACTTC.

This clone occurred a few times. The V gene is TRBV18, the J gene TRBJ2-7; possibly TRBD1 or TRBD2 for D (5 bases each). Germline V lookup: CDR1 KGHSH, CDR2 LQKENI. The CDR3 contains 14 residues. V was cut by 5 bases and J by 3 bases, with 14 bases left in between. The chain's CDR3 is CASSDRDGYYEQYF. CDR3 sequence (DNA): TGTGCCAGCTCAGACCGGGACGGCTACTACGAGCAGTACTTC.

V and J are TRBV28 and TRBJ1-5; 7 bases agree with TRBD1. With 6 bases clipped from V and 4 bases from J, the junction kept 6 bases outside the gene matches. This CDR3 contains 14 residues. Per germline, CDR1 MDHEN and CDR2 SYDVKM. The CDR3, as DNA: TGTGCCAGCAGGGCCGGGACAGATAATCAGCCCCAGCATTTT. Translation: CASRAGTDNQPQHF.

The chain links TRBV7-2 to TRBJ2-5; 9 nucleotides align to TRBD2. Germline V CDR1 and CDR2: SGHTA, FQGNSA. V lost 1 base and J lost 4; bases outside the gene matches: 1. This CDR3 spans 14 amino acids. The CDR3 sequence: CASSLVLAGETQYF. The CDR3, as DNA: TGTGCCAGCAGCTTAGTACTAGCGGGAGAGACCCAGTACTTC.

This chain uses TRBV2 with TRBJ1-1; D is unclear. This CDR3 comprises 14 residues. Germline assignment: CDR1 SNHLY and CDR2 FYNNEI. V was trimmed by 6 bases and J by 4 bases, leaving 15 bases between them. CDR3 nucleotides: TGTGCCAGCAGGACTCTCCGGACGTCCACTGAAGCTTTCTTT. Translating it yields CASRTLRTSTEAFF.

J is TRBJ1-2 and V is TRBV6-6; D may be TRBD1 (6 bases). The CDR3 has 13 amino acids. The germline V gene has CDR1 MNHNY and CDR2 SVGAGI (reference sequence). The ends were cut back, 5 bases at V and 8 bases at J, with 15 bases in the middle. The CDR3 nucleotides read TGTGCCAGCAGTAGTTCAGGGGCGGACGGCTACACCTTC. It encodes CASSSSGADGYTF.